What follows are 12 T cell receptor beta chains derived from one specimen sequenced in a study of T cells after yellow fever vaccination. Each CDR3 protein is one row after TCRdb ran MiXCR on the 5' RACE reads. The sample has 250,000 to 400,000 distinct CDR3 sequences, 3.5% to 4.5% seen once. This specimen was PBMCs, taken 15 days after the yellow fever booster vaccination. The receptors originated from a man aged 18 to 30 who received the YFV17D yellow fever vaccine.

The J gene is TRBJ1-5, the V gene TRBV4-1; perhaps TRBD1 as D (5 bases). Germline CDR1 MGHRA, CDR2 YSYEKL. The V end was cut by 1 base, the J end by 7 bases, with 17 bases between. The CDR3 covers 16 residues. The CDR3 reads CASSQGAGRLGQPQHF. In DNA form, the CDR3 reads TGCGCCAGCAGCCAAGGGGCAGGGCGCCTAGGGCAGCCCCAGCATTTT.

CDR3 region: CASRASGGHSTDTQYF. The CDR3 region has the DNA TGCGCCAGCAGGGCTAGCGGGGGCCATAGCACAGATACGCAGTATTTT. The gene calls are TRBV4-1 and TRBJ2-3; 10 nucleotides align to TRBD2. The germline V gene encodes CDR1 MGHRA and CDR2 YSYEKL. The CDR3 has 16 residues. After removal of 6 bases from V and 0 bases from J, the junction contained 6 bases not matched to a gene.

This clonotype has a count of ten or more. V usage is TRBV7-3 and J usage is TRBJ1-2, with 9 bases fitting TRBD1. Germline trimming cut 4 bases from V and 7 bases from J; bases unmatched to any gene: 16. Per the germline V gene, CDR1 is SGHTA and CDR2 is FQGTGA. This CDR3 has 17 amino acids. CDR3 bases: TGTGCCAGCAGCTGGGGCCCGGGACAGGGTTTAAATGGTGGCTACACCTTC. Protein product: CASSWGPGQGLNGGYTF.

V gene TRBV2 combines with J gene TRBJ1-5; D not resolved. This CDR3 is built from 13 residues. Germline loops: CDR1 SNHLY, CDR2 FYNNEI. The V gene lost 8 bases and the J gene lost 5 bases, with 13 bases spanning the gap. The CDR3 DNA follows: TGTGCCAGCGGCTCTTACCCCGATCAGCCCCAGCATTTT. Translated: CASGSYPDQPQHF.

V is TRBV7-3 and J is TRBJ1-6; D not resolved. CDR3 length: 13 residues. V lost 3 bases and J lost 6, with 6 bases in between. Germline V gene lookup returns CDR1 SGHTA and CDR2 FQGTGA. CDR3 in amino acids: CASSFSFNSPLHF. In nucleotides, the CDR3 is TGTGCCAGCAGCTTTAGCTTTAATTCACCCCTCCACTTT.

This clonotype has a count of ten or more. The chain recombines TRBV20-1 with TRBJ2-1; possibly TRBD1 or TRBD2 for D (5 bases each). Trimming took off 0 bases at V and 5 bases at J, with 11 bases between the two ends. CDR3 size: 14 residues. Germline V gives CDR1 DFQATT, CDR2 SNEGSKA (reference sequence). The CDR3 region has the DNA TGCAGTGCTAGAGATCCTGGGACCCACAATGAGCAGTTCTTC. This codes for CSARDPGTHNEQFF.

This chain connects TRBV11-2 to TRBJ1-5; D is undetermined. Trimming pared 3 bases from V and 3 bases from J, leaving 6 bases between. The CDR3 loop spans 13 amino acids. Germline V CDR1 and CDR2: SGHAT, FQNNGV. The DNA of the CDR3 is TGTGCCAGCAGCTTTGAATACAATCAGCCCCAGCATTTT. The encoded protein is CASSFEYNQPQHF.

This clonotype showed up just a few times. The chain uses TRBV28 and TRBJ1-2; no clear D. Trimming removed 5 bases at V and 4 bases at J, with 11 bases between. The CDR3 runs 13 residues. The germline V gene has CDR1 MDHEN and CDR2 SYDVKM. CDR3 in DNA: TGTGCCAGCAGTCCTCGGACGTTCTATGGCTACACCTTC. It encodes CASSPRTFYGYTF.

This chain uses TRBV18 with TRBJ2-1; D may be TRBD2 (6 bases). V gave up 3 bases and J gave up 2 bases, with 11 bases separating them. CDR3 length equals 15 residues. Per the germline V gene, CDR1 is KGHSH and CDR2 is LQKENI. The CDR3 coding sequence is TGTGCCAGCTCACCGGGACTGGGTCCCTACAATGAGCAGTTCTTC. Amino acids: CASSPGLGPYNEQFF.

This clonotype was recorded at least ten times. The chain couples TRBV7-6 to TRBJ2-5, with D possibly TRBD1 on 5 matching bases. Trimming cost V 1 base and J 5 bases, with 11 bases left between them. Germline V CDR1 and CDR2: SGHVS, FNYEAQ. This CDR3 comprises 14 residues. The chain's CDR3 is CASSLGGAGETQYF. CDR3 bases: TGTGCCAGCAGCTTAGGTGGGGCCGGGGAGACCCAGTACTTC. The full variable domain, its missing parts supplied by reference TRBV7-6 and TRBJ2-5, is GAGVSQSPRYKVTKRGQDVALRCDPISGHVSLYWYRQALGQGPEFLTYFNYEAQQDKSGLPNDRFSAERPEGSISTLTIQRTEQRDSAMYRCASSLGGAGETQYFGPGTRLLVL.

There are many counts of this clonotype. CDR3 nucleotides: TGTGCCAGCAGCAGTACCGGGACAGGGAATCAGCCCCAGCATTTT. It specifies CASSSTGTGNQPQHF. The chain has TRBV3-1 and TRBJ1-5; 9 positions agree with TRBD1. The V gene end was trimmed by 5 bases and the J gene end by 4 bases; junction bases not matched to a gene: 6. The germline V gene encodes CDR1 LGHDT and CDR2 YNNKEL (reference sequence). The CDR3 has 15 amino acids.

The V and J genes are TRBV6-4 and TRBJ2-3; TRBD1 matches at 7 bases. CDR3 length equals 17 residues. Unmatched junction bases numbered 15, after V lost 2 bases and J lost 7 bases. CDR1 is MRHNA and CDR2 is SNTAGT in the germline V gene. CDR3 amino acids: CASSDGGDSTFLYTQYF. CDR3 nucleotides: TGTGCCAGCAGTGACGGTGGGGACAGCACATTCCTGTATACGCAGTATTTT.